These 18 T cell receptor beta chains were sequenced from one sample in a study of read filtering for tumor transcriptome and immune sequencing (dated by TCRdb to 2019 to 2021). Sequencer: Illumina HiSeq 4000. TCR libraries were built from 400 ng RNA with the Immunoverse kit, using molecular barcoded adaptors covering alpha/delta and beta/gamma chains. TCRdb took the public reads, trimmed them with fastp at Q25, ran MiXCR for clone calling and kept in-frame beta chains. Entries that share a CDR3 protein sequence are merged under the most common genes and DNA. The sample data list about 60,000 distinct CDR3 sequences, and roughly 14% of these were observed just once. In total, the top ten clones hold 40% to 55% of the sample. The sequenced sample consisted of a population of CD138-negative cells sorted from bone marrow. This specimen's cell subset or site label, per the study, means: bone marrow mononuclear cells depleted of CD138+ plasma/myeloma cells by negative magnetic selection. The source is a donor at least 40 years old with multiple myeloma.

This clonotype was counted many times. The chain is built from TRBV20-1 and TRBJ1-5; TRBD1 might be the D (5 bases). The CDR3 covers 14 residues. Between the trimmed V and J ends, which lost 1 base and 5 bases, there was a span of 12 bases. Per germline, CDR1 DFQATT and CDR2 SNEGSKA (reference sequence). DNA for the CDR3: TGCAGTGCTAGAGTTCAGGGAGGGGATCAGCCCCAGCATTTT. Protein product: CSARVQGGDQPQHF.

The chain is built from TRBV29-1 and TRBJ2-7; 8 bases agree with TRBD1. The germline V gene encodes CDR1 SQVTM and CDR2 ANQGSEA. This CDR3 region has 16 residues. Germline trimming cut 3 bases from V and 5 bases from J; bases unmatched to any gene: 15. The CDR3 coding sequence is TGCAGCGTTGAGGCCCCTCGGCAGGGGGCGGCCCACGAGCAGTACTTC. It translates to CSVEAPRQGAAHEQYF.

In its sample, this clonotype was seen many times. The rearrangement uses TRBV4-2 and TRBJ2-2; the D is unclear. The CDR3 length is 16 residues. V lost 1 base and J lost 2, with 11 bases in between. From germline, CDR1 is LGHNA and CDR2 YNFKEQ. DNA of the CDR3: TGTGCCAGCAGCCAAGGGACCGAATCTAACACCGGGGAGCTGTTTTTT. This translates into CASSQGTESNTGELFF.

DNA of the CDR3: TGCGCCAGCAGCCTGATAGGCGGGAGGCCCTACAATGAGCAGTTCTTC. Residues: CASSLIGGRPYNEQFF. V is TRBV5-1 and J is TRBJ2-1; 8 nucleotides line up with TRBD2. The germline V gene encodes CDR1 SGHRS and CDR2 YFSETQ. CDR3 length: 16 amino acids. The J segment lost 2 bases and the V segment lost 4 bases, leaving 8 bases of the junction unmatched.

On this clonotype: A read error may be the cause here, since a much bigger clone is one base away. The chain employs TRBV20-1 and TRBJ1-5; 9 bases match TRBD1. From germline, CDR1 is DFQATT and CDR2 SNEGSKA (reference sequence). This CDR3 comprises 17 residues. The CDR3 here is CSFTGTGRRYSYQPQHF. Here the CDR3 DNA reads TGCAGTTTTACCGGGACAGGGAGAAGGTATAGCTATCAGCCCCAGCATTTT.

This clonotype was seen ten or more times. CDR3 region: CASSQERGRWNEKLFF. The CDR3 DNA follows: TGTGCCAGCAGCCAAGAGAGAGGACGGTGGAATGAAAAACTGTTTTTT. J is TRBJ1-4 and V is TRBV3-1; D is unclear. The CDR3 is 16 amino acids. The V end lost 0 bases, the J end lost 5 bases, and 13 bases lay between the germline ends. CDR1 and CDR2 from the germline V gene are LGHDT and YNNKEL (reference sequence).

The chain links TRBV7-3 to TRBJ1-6; TRBD1 matches at 7 bases. After removal of 2 bases from V and 6 bases from J, the junction contained 4 bases not matched to a gene. Looked up from germline, CDR1 is SGHTA and CDR2 is FQGTGA. The CDR3 contains 15 residues. The CDR3 DNA reads as TGTGCCAGCAGCTTAGAGGGGGCATCTAATTCACCCCTCCACTTT. Its translation: CASSLEGASNSPLHF.

This clonotype appeared many times. The rearrangement links TRBV12-3 or TRBV12-4 to TRBJ1-5, with D perhaps TRBD1 (6 bases). Between the trimmed V and J ends, which lost 3 bases and 1 base, there was a span of 7 bases. This CDR3 spans 14 amino acids. The CDR3 coding sequence is TGTGCCAGCAGTTTGACAGGCAGCAATCAGCCCCAGCATTTT. This sequence encodes CASSLTGSNQPQHF.

This clonotype appeared a few times. Since a much larger clone is just one base distant, this may be a read error. The gene calls are TRBV29-1 and TRBJ2-3; D is unresolved. Trimming stripped 7 bases from V and 2 bases from J, with 4 bases between. This CDR3 has 10 residues. Germline CDR1 reads SQVTM; CDR2 reads ANQGSEA. CDR3 coding DNA: TGCAGCGCTGACACAGATACGCAGTATTTT. It codes for CSADTDTQYF.

This rearrangement joins TRBV29-1 to TRBJ1-1; 7 bases align to TRBD1. Germline lookup yields CDR1 SQVTM and CDR2 ANQGSEA. The CDR3 is 13 residues long. Germline trimming cut 6 bases from V and 4 bases from J; bases unmatched to any gene: 8. Here the CDR3 reads CSVRDRVVTEAFF. As DNA, the CDR3 is TGCAGCGTCCGTGACAGGGTAGTCACTGAAGCTTTCTTT.

This clonotype was picked up many times. This chain joins TRBV11-3 and TRBJ1-1; D remains unclear. V shed 0 bases and J shed 1 base, with 6 bases lying between them. Germline CDR1 reads SGHNT; CDR2 reads YENEEA. This CDR3 region has 14 residues. This chain's CDR3 is CASSLDGKNTEAFF. CDR3 nucleotide sequence: TGTGCCAGCAGCTTAGACGGAAAGAACACTGAAGCTTTCTTT.

V gene TRBV5-1 combines with J gene TRBJ1-1; possible D gene TRBD1, 5 bases. Germline lookup yields CDR1 SGHRS and CDR2 YFSETQ. The CDR3 is 14 residues long. Trimming left V 4 bases short and J 4 bases short, with 14 bases between. The CDR3 nucleotides are TGCGCCAGCAGCCCAAACCGGGACCCCACTGAAGCTTTCTTT. It encodes CASSPNRDPTEAFF. The entire variable domain, with the rest obtained from reference TRBV5-1 and TRBJ1-1, is as follows: KAGVTQTPRYLIKTRGQQVTLSCSPISGHRSVSWYQQTPGQGLQFLFEYFSETQRNKGNFPGRFSGRQFSNSRSEMNVSTLELGDSALYLCASSPNRDPTEAFFGQGTRLTVV.

This clonotype has just one count. Since a much larger clone is just one base distant, this may be a read error. The rearrangement joins TRBV12-3 or TRBV12-4 to TRBJ2-1; no definite D call. V shed 7 bases and J shed 6 bases, with 16 bases lying between them. The CDR3 has 14 amino acids. The DNA for the CDR3 is TGTGCCAGCAATCCCTCAAGGCCACTCAATGAGCAGTTCTTC. Its protein is CASNPSRPLNEQFF.

This clonotype has just a few counts. The chain has TRBV28 and TRBJ2-7, with 7 bases identical to TRBD1. The V gene end was trimmed by 6 bases and the J gene end by 1 base; junction bases not matched to a gene: 6. Germline lookup yields CDR1 MDHEN and CDR2 SYDVKM. This CDR3 comprises 14 residues. The CDR3 DNA is TGTGCCAGCAGGCTCTCAGGGGGTTCCTACGAGCAGTACTTC. This translates into CASRLSGGSYEQYF.

This clonotype was seen ten or more times. The V and J genes are TRBV7-2 and TRBJ1-1, with D unclear. Looked up from germline, CDR1 is SGHTA and CDR2 is FQGNSA. The germline V and J ends were trimmed by 1 base and 1 base, with 4 bases remaining between them. The CDR3 runs 13 residues. The CDR3 nucleotides read TGTGCCAGCAGCTTAGAAGGGAACACTGAAGCTTTCTTT. Translating gives CASSLEGNTEAFF.

This clonotype showed up many times. This chain uses TRBV7-2 with TRBJ2-3, with a possible D match to TRBD2 (5 bases). This CDR3 is 13 amino acids long. CDR1 SGHTA and CDR2 FQGNSA come from the germline V gene. The V gene lost 3 bases and the J gene lost 8 bases, with 12 bases spanning the gap. The CDR3 here is CASSLFREITQYF. The CDR3 coding sequence is TGTGCCAGCAGCTTGTTTAGGGAGATTACGCAGTATTTT.

As concerns this clonotype: A read error may explain this, as a much larger clone is one base away. This chain joins TRBV30 and TRBJ1-5; no firm D call. The CDR3 sequence is 14 residues long. Trimming shortened V by 2 bases and J by 0 bases, and 8 bases separated the two germline ends. Germline assignment: CDR1 GTSNPN and CDR2 SVGIG (reference sequence). DNA for the CDR3: TGTGCCTGGAGTATGCTGAATAGCAATCAGCCCCAGCATTTT. Its translation is CAWSMLNSNQPQHF.

This clonotype was picked up many times. V is TRBV7-2 and J is TRBJ2-7; D remains ambiguous. Trimming stripped 4 bases from V and 2 bases from J, with 12 bases between. Germline values: CDR1 SGHTA, CDR2 FQGNSA. There are 14 residues in the CDR3. The CDR3 region is CASSSGPSTYEQYF. The CDR3 region has the DNA TGTGCCAGCAGCTCAGGACCGAGTACCTACGAGCAGTACTTC.